Listed below are T cell receptor beta chains from one sample, sequenced in a study of T cell responses to AZD1222 COVID-19 vaccine. Profiling relied on immunoSEQ multiplex PCR, and the TCRdb table lists in-frame clones only, not all of them. This sample has about 150,000 clones; around 93% occur once, and the top ten carry around 3.5%. Sequencing used peripheral blood, obtained 28 days after the second AZD1222 dose. These receptors all come from an adult who received the AZD1222 COVID-19 vaccine. CDR3s include the opening cysteine and the closing phenylalanine or tryptophan. Fields, in order: J gene, clone size, V gene, D gene, CDR3 protein, CDR3 DNA. A D gene is named only where the DNA matches it firmly. Rows may omit the clone size; those that give it use once, few, many or a size class.

j_call: TRBJ1-2; clone_size: .; v_call: TRBV28; d_call: .; cdr3_aa: CASSFPGRVSTKGYTF; cdr3_nt: TGTGCCAGCAGTTTCCCTGGTCGGGTTTCCACGAAGGGCTACACCTTC
j_call: TRBJ1-2; clone_size: .; v_call: TRBV3-1/TRBV3-2; d_call: .; cdr3_aa: CASSQDPARGGYGYTF; cdr3_nt: TGTGCCAGCAGCCAAGATCCCGCCAGAGGCGGCTATGGCTACACCTTC
j_call: TRBJ2-1; clone_size: .; v_call: TRBV28; d_call: .; cdr3_aa: CASSLAVSYNEQFF; cdr3_nt: TGTGCCAGCAGTTTGGCGGTATCCTACAATGAGCAGTTCTTC
j_call: TRBJ1-5; clone_size: .; v_call: TRBV28; d_call: TRBD1; cdr3_aa: CASSFVDRATQPQHF; cdr3_nt: TGTGCCAGCAGTTTTGTGGACAGGGCTACTCAGCCCCAGCATTTT
j_call: TRBJ1-5; clone_size: .; v_call: TRBV6-4; d_call: .; cdr3_aa: CASSVGPNQPQHF; cdr3_nt: TGTGCCAGCAGTGTGGGGCCGAATCAGCCCCAGCATTTT
j_call: TRBJ1-5; clone_size: .; v_call: TRBV4-1; d_call: .; cdr3_aa: CASSQSQGSNQPQHF; cdr3_nt: TGCGCCAGCAGCCAAAGTCAGGGAAGCAATCAGCCCCAGCATTTT
j_call: TRBJ2-3; clone_size: .; v_call: TRBV5-5; d_call: TRBD2; cdr3_aa: CASSLDSGGDTQYF; cdr3_nt: TGTGCCAGCAGCTTGGACAGCGGGGGAGATACGCAGTATTTT
j_call: TRBJ2-1; clone_size: .; v_call: TRBV7-2; d_call: .; cdr3_aa: CASSLARDNEQFF; cdr3_nt: TGTGCCAGCAGCTTAGCGCGTGACAATGAGCAGTTCTTC
j_call: TRBJ2-3; clone_size: .; v_call: TRBV24-1; d_call: TRBD2; cdr3_aa: CATSPGEGNVDTQYF; cdr3_nt: TGTGCCACCAGTCCTGGGGAGGGGAATGTGGATACGCAGTATTTT
j_call: TRBJ1-4; clone_size: .; v_call: TRBV15; d_call: TRBD1; cdr3_aa: CATSRDRGTGGGEKLFF; cdr3_nt: TGTGCCACCAGCAGAGATAGGGGGACAGGGGGCGGTGAAAAACTGTTTTTT
j_call: TRBJ2-1; clone_size: .; v_call: TRBV27; d_call: .; cdr3_aa: CASSSDPRGNEQFF; cdr3_nt: TGTGCCAGCAGTTCTGACCCTAGGGGGAACGAGCAGTTCTTC
j_call: TRBJ2-1; clone_size: .; v_call: TRBV28; d_call: TRBD2; cdr3_aa: CASSHLSGSPWNEQFF; cdr3_nt: TGTGCCAGCAGCCATCTTAGCGGGAGCCCGTGGAATGAGCAGTTCTTC
j_call: TRBJ1-2; clone_size: .; v_call: TRBV27; d_call: TRBD1; cdr3_aa: CASSLHRDRFNYGYTF; cdr3_nt: TGTGCCAGCAGTTTACACCGGGACAGATTTAACTATGGCTACACCTTC
j_call: TRBJ2-1; clone_size: once; v_call: TRBV7-3; d_call: .; cdr3_aa: CASSLIRGNEQFF; cdr3_nt: TGTGCCAGCAGCTTAATCAGAGGGAATGAGCAGTTCTTC
j_call: TRBJ2-5; clone_size: .; v_call: TRBV9; d_call: .; cdr3_aa: CASSGTAGETQYF; cdr3_nt: TGTGCCAGCAGCGGAACAGCGGGAGAGACCCAGTACTTC
j_call: TRBJ1-5; clone_size: .; v_call: TRBV3-1/TRBV3-2; d_call: TRBD1; cdr3_aa: CASSPAGQVSNQPQHF; cdr3_nt: TGTGCCAGCAGCCCCGCGGGACAGGTTAGCAATCAGCCCCAGCATTTT
j_call: TRBJ1-4; clone_size: .; v_call: TRBV28; d_call: .; cdr3_aa: CASSLSGRPNEKLFF; cdr3_nt: TGTGCCAGCAGTTTAAGTGGCAGACCTAATGAAAAACTGTTTTTT
j_call: TRBJ2-1; clone_size: once; v_call: TRBV27; d_call: .; cdr3_aa: CASSLLGANNEQFF; cdr3_nt: TGTGCCAGCAGTTTATTGGGCGCCAACAATGAGCAGTTCTTC
j_call: TRBJ1-2; clone_size: .; v_call: TRBV5-4; d_call: TRBD1; cdr3_aa: CASSSTGGEDGYTF; cdr3_nt: TGTGCCAGCAGCTCCACAGGGGGCGAGGATGGCTACACCTTC
j_call: TRBJ1-1; clone_size: .; v_call: TRBV11-2; d_call: .; cdr3_aa: CASTPSPALNTEAFF; cdr3_nt: TGTGCCAGCACCCCAAGTCCGGCCTTGAACACTGAAGCTTTCTTT
j_call: TRBJ1-1; clone_size: .; v_call: TRBV9; d_call: .; cdr3_aa: CASSSSVYTEAFF; cdr3_nt: TGTGCCAGCAGCTCGTCAGTGTACACTGAAGCTTTCTTT
j_call: TRBJ2-1; clone_size: .; v_call: TRBV19; d_call: TRBD2; cdr3_aa: CASSSGLGPYNEQFF; cdr3_nt: TGTGCCAGTAGTTCCGGACTAGGCCCCTACAATGAGCAGTTCTTC
j_call: TRBJ1-1; clone_size: .; v_call: TRBV10-2; d_call: .; cdr3_aa: CASSGGRVEAFF; cdr3_nt: TGCGCCAGCAGTGGCGGCAGAGTTGAAGCTTTCTTT
j_call: TRBJ2-7; clone_size: .; v_call: TRBV7-6; d_call: .; cdr3_aa: CASSLGVGEQYF; cdr3_nt: TGTGCCAGCAGCTTAGGCGTGGGCGAGCAGTACTTC
j_call: TRBJ2-7; clone_size: .; v_call: TRBV7-9; d_call: TRBD1; cdr3_aa: CASSLSTGGSYEQYF; cdr3_nt: TGTGCCAGCAGCTTATCAACAGGGGGATCCTACGAGCAGTACTTC
j_call: TRBJ1-1; clone_size: .; v_call: TRBV9; d_call: TRBD1; cdr3_aa: CASSVEGGGTEAFF; cdr3_nt: TGTGCCAGCAGCGTAGAAGGGGGCGGCACTGAAGCTTTCTTT
j_call: TRBJ2-1; clone_size: .; v_call: TRBV6-1; d_call: TRBD1; cdr3_aa: CASSDRITGTVDNEQFF; cdr3_nt: TGTGCCAGCAGTGACCGTATAACCGGGACAGTGGACAATGAGCAGTTCTTC
j_call: TRBJ2-2; clone_size: .; v_call: TRBV27; d_call: TRBD1; cdr3_aa: CASSLGWGRQGWTGELFF; cdr3_nt: TGTGCCAGCAGTTTAGGGTGGGGGAGACAGGGATGGACCGGGGAGCTGTTTTTT
j_call: TRBJ1-5; clone_size: once; v_call: TRBV19; d_call: .; cdr3_aa: CASSISLGGGNQPQHF; cdr3_nt: TGTGCCAGTAGTATATCCCTGGGGGGCGGCAATCAGCCCCAGCATTTT
j_call: TRBJ2-7; clone_size: .; v_call: TRBV4-3; d_call: .; cdr3_aa: CASSQGLSSYEQYF; cdr3_nt: TGCGCCAGCAGCCAAGGACTTAGCTCCTACGAGCAGTACTTC
j_call: TRBJ1-4; clone_size: .; v_call: TRBV28; d_call: .; cdr3_aa: CASSTPPNHEKLFF; cdr3_nt: TGTGCCAGCAGCACGCCGCCTAATCATGAAAAACTGTTTTTT
j_call: TRBJ2-5; clone_size: .; v_call: TRBV18; d_call: .; cdr3_aa: CASSPLHNQETQYF; cdr3_nt: TGTGCCAGCTCACCACTACACAATCAAGAGACCCAGTACTTC
j_call: TRBJ2-2; clone_size: .; v_call: TRBV7-2; d_call: TRBD2; cdr3_aa: CASSLVGLGLAGRTGELFF; cdr3_nt: TGTGCCAGCAGCTTAGTGGGTTTGGGACTAGCGGGAAGAACCGGGGAGCTGTTTTTT
j_call: TRBJ1-1; clone_size: .; v_call: TRBV5-6; d_call: .; cdr3_aa: CASSLEGFEAFF; cdr3_nt: TGTGCCAGCAGCTTGGAGGGTTTCGAAGCTTTCTTT
j_call: TRBJ1-3; clone_size: few; v_call: TRBV7-9; d_call: .; cdr3_aa: CASSPIVMGNTIYF; cdr3_nt: TGTGCCAGCAGCCCGATAGTGATGGGAAACACCATATATTTT
j_call: TRBJ1-5; clone_size: .; v_call: TRBV28; d_call: .; cdr3_aa: CASSSGQLNQPQHF; cdr3_nt: TGTGCCAGCAGTTCTGGACAGCTCAATCAGCCCCAGCATTTT
j_call: TRBJ1-6; clone_size: .; v_call: TRBV5-1; d_call: .; cdr3_aa: CASSLEPGESYNSPLHF; cdr3_nt: TGCGCCAGCAGCTTGGAGCCAGGGGAATCCTATAATTCACCCCTCCACTTT
j_call: TRBJ1-3; clone_size: .; v_call: TRBV7-8; d_call: .; cdr3_aa: CASSLGRVGSGNTIYF; cdr3_nt: TGTGCCAGCAGCTTAGGGAGGGTTGGCTCTGGAAACACCATATATTTT
j_call: TRBJ2-1; clone_size: .; v_call: TRBV7-9; d_call: .; cdr3_aa: CASSFQAVLAEQFF; cdr3_nt: TGTGCCAGCAGCTTTCAGGCGGTTCTCGCGGAGCAGTTCTTC
j_call: TRBJ1-2; clone_size: .; v_call: TRBV19; d_call: TRBD1; cdr3_aa: CATSGQGPIWPYTF; cdr3_nt: TGTGCCACTAGCGGACAGGGGCCGATATGGCCCTACACCTTC